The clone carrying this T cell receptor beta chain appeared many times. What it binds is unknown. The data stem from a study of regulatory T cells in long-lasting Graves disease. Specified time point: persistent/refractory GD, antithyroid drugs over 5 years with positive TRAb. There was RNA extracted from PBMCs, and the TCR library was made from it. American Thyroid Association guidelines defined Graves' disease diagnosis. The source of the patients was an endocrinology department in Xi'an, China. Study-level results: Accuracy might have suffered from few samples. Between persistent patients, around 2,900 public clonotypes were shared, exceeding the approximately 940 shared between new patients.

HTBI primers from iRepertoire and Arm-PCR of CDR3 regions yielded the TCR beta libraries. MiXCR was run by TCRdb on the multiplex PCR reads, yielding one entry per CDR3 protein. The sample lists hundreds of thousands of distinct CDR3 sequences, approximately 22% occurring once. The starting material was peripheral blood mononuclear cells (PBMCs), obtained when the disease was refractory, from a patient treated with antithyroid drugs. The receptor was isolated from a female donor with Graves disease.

CDR3 nucleotide sequence: TGTGCCAGCAGACTTGGGGACAGGGAGTTGGAAGGTGGCTACACCTTC. Encoded protein: CASRLGDRELEGGYTF. The chain is built from TRBV28 and TRBJ1-2, with 9 bases identical to TRBD1. Trimming took 6 bases from V and 7 from J; bases not matched to a gene: 15. The CDR3 spans 16 residues. CDR1 and CDR2 from the germline V gene are MDHEN and SYDVKM.